These T cell receptor beta chains were read from a single sample in a study of blood T cell repertoires in COVID-19. Clones were read by immunoSEQ multiplex PCR, and TCRdb kept only the in-frame ones, dropping some. The sample lists 200,000 to 250,000 clones; approximately 89% were seen once. The sample taken for sequencing was peripheral blood. The receptors originated from a woman younger than 45 with COVID-19, enrolled during active disease. Both conserved end residues are part of each CDR3. A D gene is named only where the DNA matches it firmly. Rows may omit the clone size; those that give it use once, few, many or a size class.

abundance: once
d_gene: TRBD2
j_gene: TRBJ2-1
v_gene: TRBV5-1
len: 14
CDR3aa: CASSLISGGNEQFF
CDR3nt: TGCGCCAGCAGCTTGATTAGCGGGGGTAATGAGCAGTTCTTC

abundance: .
d_gene: .
j_gene: TRBJ1-3
v_gene: TRBV18
len: 15
CDR3aa: CASSPSGYFENTIYF
CDR3nt: TGTGCCAGCTCACCCAGCGGTTACTTTGAAAACACCATATATTTT

abundance: .
d_gene: .
j_gene: TRBJ1-1
v_gene: TRBV5-1
len: 13
CDR3aa: CASSFSGETEAFF
CDR3nt: TGCGCCAGCAGCTTTTCGGGAGAAACTGAAGCTTTCTTT

abundance: .
d_gene: TRBD2
j_gene: TRBJ2-5
v_gene: TRBV15
len: 17
CDR3aa: CATSRDRASGVQETQYF
CDR3nt: TGTGCCACCAGCAGAGATCGGGCTAGCGGGGTTCAAGAGACCCAGTACTTC

abundance: .
d_gene: .
j_gene: TRBJ1-5
v_gene: TRBV4-1
len: 14
CDR3aa: CASSQGQFNQPQHF
CDR3nt: TGCGCCAGCAGCCAAGGACAGTTCAATCAGCCCCAGCATTTT

abundance: .
d_gene: .
j_gene: TRBJ2-7
v_gene: TRBV9
len: 13
CDR3aa: CASSVGQVHEQYF
CDR3nt: TGTGCCAGCAGCGTAGGGCAGGTCCACGAGCAGTACTTC

abundance: .
d_gene: TRBD2
j_gene: TRBJ2-7
v_gene: TRBV7-9
len: 15
CDR3aa: CASSWTSGGAYEQYF
CDR3nt: TGTGCCAGCAGCTGGACTAGCGGGGGTGCCTACGAGCAGTACTTC

abundance: .
d_gene: TRBD1
j_gene: TRBJ2-2
v_gene: TRBV4-3
len: 16
CDR3aa: CASSQGTGSLAGELFF
CDR3nt: TGCGCCAGCAGCCAAGGGACAGGGTCATTGGCCGGGGAGCTGTTTTTT

abundance: .
d_gene: .
j_gene: TRBJ2-3
v_gene: TRBV3-1/TRBV3-2
len: 14
CDR3aa: CASAPGHITDTQYF
CDR3nt: TGTGCCAGCGCACCGGGACACATCACAGATACGCAGTATTTT

abundance: .
d_gene: TRBD1
j_gene: TRBJ1-1
v_gene: TRBV12-3/TRBV12-4
len: 12
CDR3aa: CASSSGGTEAFF
CDR3nt: TGTGCCAGCAGTTCAGGGGGCACTGAAGCTTTCTTT

abundance: .
d_gene: TRBD1
j_gene: TRBJ1-2
v_gene: TRBV7-2
len: 13
CDR3aa: CASSLVGGDGYTF
CDR3nt: TGTGCCAGCAGCTTAGTAGGGGGCGATGGCTACACCTTC

abundance: .
d_gene: .
j_gene: TRBJ2-1
v_gene: TRBV14
len: 15
CDR3aa: CASSPTTGLANEQFF
CDR3nt: TGTGCCAGCAGCCCCACGACCGGCTTAGCCAATGAGCAGTTCTTC

abundance: .
d_gene: TRBD1
j_gene: TRBJ2-4
v_gene: TRBV24-1
len: 16
CDR3aa: CATSDTEGQGRNIQYF
CDR3nt: TGTGCCACCAGTGATACGGAGGGACAGGGGAGAAACATTCAGTACTTC

abundance: .
d_gene: .
j_gene: TRBJ2-5
v_gene: TRBV7-2
len: 14
CDR3aa: CASSLSRGQETQYF
CDR3nt: TGTGCCAGCAGCTTATCGCGGGGCCAAGAGACCCAGTACTTC

abundance: .
d_gene: .
j_gene: TRBJ1-1
v_gene: TRBV27
len: 16
CDR3aa: CASSLFSSTGNTEAFF
CDR3nt: TGTGCCAGCAGTTTATTTTCCTCGACAGGGAACACTGAAGCTTTCTTT

abundance: .
d_gene: TRBD1
j_gene: TRBJ1-2
v_gene: TRBV7-2
len: 12
CDR3aa: CASNGQGSGYTF
CDR3nt: TGTGCCAGCAACGGACAGGGGAGCGGCTACACCTTC

abundance: .
d_gene: TRBD1
j_gene: TRBJ2-7
v_gene: TRBV10-3
len: 14
CDR3aa: CAARPGQGDYEQYF
CDR3nt: TGTGCCGCACGGCCGGGACAGGGGGACTACGAGCAGTACTTC

abundance: .
d_gene: TRBD1
j_gene: TRBJ2-7
v_gene: TRBV19
len: 15
CDR3aa: CASSIGTGLSYEQYF
CDR3nt: TGTGCCAGTAGTATCGGGACAGGCCTATCCTACGAGCAGTACTTC

abundance: .
d_gene: .
j_gene: TRBJ1-2
v_gene: TRBV3-1/TRBV3-2
len: 13
CDR3aa: CASSPRYSYGYTF
CDR3nt: TGTGCCAGCAGTCCTAGGTACTCCTATGGCTACACCTTC

abundance: .
d_gene: TRBD1
j_gene: TRBJ1-4
v_gene: TRBV7-2
len: 15
CDR3aa: CASSSRTGTNEKLFF
CDR3nt: TGTGCCAGCAGTTCCCGGACAGGGACAAATGAAAAACTGTTTTTT

abundance: .
d_gene: TRBD1
j_gene: TRBJ2-5
v_gene: TRBV4-2
len: 20
CDR3aa: CASSQDWGARTGFNRETQYF
CDR3nt: TGTGCCAGCAGCCAAGATTGGGGGGCACGGACAGGGTTTAATAGGGAGACCCAGTACTTC

abundance: .
d_gene: .
j_gene: TRBJ1-1
v_gene: TRBV12-3/TRBV12-4
len: 13
CDR3aa: CASSPTVNTEAFF
CDR3nt: TGTGCCAGCAGCCCAACAGTGAACACTGAAGCTTTCTTT

abundance: .
d_gene: .
j_gene: TRBJ1-1
v_gene: TRBV9
len: 14
CDR3aa: CASSPFGGNTEAFF
CDR3nt: TGTGCCAGCAGCCCTTTCGGGGGGAACACTGAAGCTTTCTTT

abundance: .
d_gene: TRBD1
j_gene: TRBJ1-6
v_gene: TRBV28
len: 15
CDR3aa: CASTPGQGVSSPLHF
CDR3nt: TGTGCCAGCACCCCAGGACAGGGGGTATCTTCACCCCTCCACTTT

abundance: .
d_gene: .
j_gene: TRBJ1-5
v_gene: TRBV12-3/TRBV12-4
len: 13
CDR3aa: CASGDTGNQPQHF
CDR3nt: TGTGCCAGCGGGGACACAGGCAATCAGCCCCAGCATTTT

abundance: .
d_gene: TRBD1
j_gene: TRBJ2-1
v_gene: TRBV7-2
len: 15
CDR3aa: CASSPTGTGGYEQFF
CDR3nt: TGTGCCAGCAGCCCTACCGGGACAGGGGGCTATGAGCAGTTCTTC

abundance: .
d_gene: .
j_gene: TRBJ2-3
v_gene: TRBV9
len: 14
CDR3aa: CASSVWSGTDTQYF
CDR3nt: TGTGCCAGCAGCGTATGGAGCGGCACAGATACGCAGTATTTT

abundance: .
d_gene: TRBD2
j_gene: TRBJ2-1
v_gene: TRBV13
len: 17
CDR3aa: CASSGRTSGRIHNEQFF
CDR3nt: TGTGCCAGCAGCGGACGGACTAGCGGGAGAATCCACAATGAGCAGTTCTTC

abundance: once
d_gene: TRBD1
j_gene: TRBJ2-7
v_gene: TRBV27
len: 13
CDR3aa: CASRRTGGHEQYF
CDR3nt: TGTGCCAGCAGGAGGACAGGGGGCCACGAGCAGTACTTC

abundance: .
d_gene: TRBD1
j_gene: TRBJ1-2
v_gene: TRBV19
len: 16
CDR3aa: CASSSDQDRLIYGYTF
CDR3nt: TGTGCCAGTAGTTCCGACCAGGACAGGCTTATTTATGGCTACACCTTC

abundance: .
d_gene: TRBD1
j_gene: TRBJ1-6
v_gene: TRBV7-9
len: 15
CDR3aa: CASSPDRGPNSPLHF
CDR3nt: TGTGCCAGCAGCCCGGACAGGGGGCCTAATTCACCCCTCCACTTT

abundance: .
d_gene: TRBD2
j_gene: TRBJ2-2
v_gene: TRBV13
len: 15
CDR3aa: CASRIAGENTGELFF
CDR3nt: TGTGCCAGCAGAATAGCGGGAGAAAACACCGGGGAGCTGTTTTTT

abundance: .
d_gene: .
j_gene: TRBJ1-5
v_gene: TRBV9
len: 19
CDR3aa: CASSVVSFYTDTSNQPQHF
CDR3nt: TGTGCCAGCAGCGTAGTTTCGTTTTATACGGACACTAGCAATCAGCCCCAGCATTTT

abundance: .
d_gene: .
j_gene: TRBJ1-4
v_gene: TRBV9
len: 14
CDR3aa: CASSPFHWSEKLFF
CDR3nt: TGTGCCAGCAGCCCATTCCACTGGAGTGAAAAACTGTTTTTT

abundance: .
d_gene: .
j_gene: TRBJ2-2
v_gene: TRBV27
len: 15
CDR3aa: CASSSTGEDTGELFF
CDR3nt: TGTGCCAGCAGTTCGACGGGGGAGGACACCGGGGAGCTGTTTTTT

abundance: .
d_gene: .
j_gene: TRBJ1-2
v_gene: TRBV27
len: 14
CDR3aa: CASTLGQFCCGYTF
CDR3nt: TGTGCCAGCACCCTAGGACAGTTTTGTTGTGGCTACACCTTC

abundance: .
d_gene: TRBD1
j_gene: TRBJ1-1
v_gene: TRBV10-3
len: 13
CDR3aa: CATGGRMNTEAFF
CDR3nt: TGTGCCACAGGGGGGCGGATGAACACTGAAGCTTTCTTT

abundance: .
d_gene: .
j_gene: TRBJ1-6
v_gene: TRBV18
len: 14
CDR3aa: CASSLRSGDSPLHF
CDR3nt: TGTGCCAGCTCACTTCGGTCAGGGGATTCACCCCTCCACTTT

abundance: .
d_gene: TRBD2
j_gene: TRBJ2-3
v_gene: TRBV27
len: 20
CDR3aa: CASQGRGQREGRSSTDTQYF
CDR3nt: TGTGCCAGTCAAGGTCGGGGACAGCGGGAGGGCCGTTCTAGCACAGATACGCAGTATTTT

abundance: .
d_gene: .
j_gene: TRBJ1-3
v_gene: TRBV3-1/TRBV3-2
len: 16
CDR3aa: CASSQMITGSGNTIYF
CDR3nt: TGTGCCAGCAGCCAGATGATAACAGGGAGTGGAAACACCATATATTTT

abundance: .
d_gene: TRBD2
j_gene: TRBJ2-1
v_gene: TRBV27
len: 14
CDR3aa: CASGAGAGYNEQFF
CDR3nt: TGTGCCAGCGGAGCGGGGGCGGGCTACAATGAGCAGTTCTTC

abundance: .
d_gene: .
j_gene: TRBJ1-2
v_gene: TRBV6-2/TRBV6-3
len: 14
CDR3aa: CASSRPPGNYGYTF
CDR3nt: TGTGCCAGCAGTCGACCGCCCGGGAACTATGGCTACACCTTC

abundance: .
d_gene: .
j_gene: TRBJ1-1
v_gene: TRBV4-1
len: 13
CDR3aa: CASSHYRVTEAFF
CDR3nt: TGCGCCAGCAGCCATTACAGGGTCACTGAAGCTTTCTTT

abundance: .
d_gene: TRBD1
j_gene: TRBJ2-1
v_gene: TRBV12-5
len: 14
CDR3aa: CASGLDRDYNEQFF
CDR3nt: TGTGCTAGTGGCCTGGACAGGGACTACAATGAGCAGTTCTTC

abundance: .
d_gene: .
j_gene: TRBJ1-5
v_gene: TRBV18
len: 13
CDR3aa: CASSPGRDQPQHF
CDR3nt: TGTGCCAGCTCACCAGGCAGGGATCAGCCCCAGCATTTT

abundance: .
d_gene: .
j_gene: TRBJ2-5
v_gene: TRBV5-5
len: 15
CDR3aa: CASSLGQAAGETQYF
CDR3nt: TGTGCCAGCAGCTTGGGACAGGCGGCCGGGGAGACCCAGTACTTC

abundance: .
d_gene: TRBD1
j_gene: TRBJ1-1
v_gene: TRBV9
len: 14
CDR3aa: CASSVGTGTAEAFF
CDR3nt: TGTGCCAGCAGCGTGGGGACAGGGACAGCTGAAGCTTTCTTT

abundance: .
d_gene: TRBD1
j_gene: TRBJ1-2
v_gene: TRBV12-3/TRBV12-4
len: 13
CDR3aa: CASSTGTGDGYTF
CDR3nt: TGTGCCAGCAGTACCGGGACAGGGGATGGCTACACCTTC

abundance: .
d_gene: .
j_gene: TRBJ2-3
v_gene: TRBV5-6
len: 11
CDR3aa: CASSTTGTQYF
CDR3nt: TGTGCCAGCAGCACCACGGGTACGCAGTATTTT

abundance: .
d_gene: TRBD2
j_gene: TRBJ2-1
v_gene: TRBV7-9
len: 16
CDR3aa: CASSIIAGSSYNEQFF
CDR3nt: TGTGCCAGCAGCATCATAGCGGGGAGCTCCTACAATGAGCAGTTCTTC

abundance: .
d_gene: .
j_gene: TRBJ1-5
v_gene: TRBV7-2
len: 15
CDR3aa: CASSLGIRRAQPQHF
CDR3nt: TGTGCCAGCAGCTTAGGGATCAGGCGAGCCCAGCCCCAGCATTTT

abundance: .
d_gene: .
j_gene: TRBJ1-2
v_gene: TRBV9
len: 16
CDR3aa: CASSVGGWPGVDGYTF
CDR3nt: TGTGCCAGCAGCGTCGGCGGGTGGCCCGGGGTCGATGGCTACACCTTC

abundance: .
d_gene: .
j_gene: TRBJ1-5
v_gene: TRBV4-1
len: 16
CDR3aa: CASSQERAGVDQPQHF
CDR3nt: TGCGCCAGCAGCCAAGAAAGGGCAGGGGTAGATCAGCCCCAGCATTTT

abundance: .
d_gene: TRBD1
j_gene: TRBJ1-2
v_gene: TRBV5-4
len: 13
CDR3aa: CASSSTGVYGYTF
CDR3nt: TGTGCCAGCAGCTCCACAGGGGTCTATGGCTACACCTTC

abundance: .
d_gene: TRBD2
j_gene: TRBJ2-1
v_gene: TRBV6-2/TRBV6-3
len: 15
CDR3aa: CASSYLRGAHNEQFF
CDR3nt: TGTGCCAGCAGTTACTTGCGGGGGGCCCACAATGAGCAGTTCTTC

abundance: few
d_gene: TRBD1
j_gene: TRBJ2-3
v_gene: TRBV19
len: 15
CDR3aa: CASSFRTGSTDTQYF
CDR3nt: TGTGCCAGTAGTTTCCGGACAGGTAGCACAGATACGCAGTATTTT

abundance: .
d_gene: TRBD2
j_gene: TRBJ2-5
v_gene: TRBV7-9
len: 15
CDR3aa: CASSYSGGPQETQYF
CDR3nt: TGTGCCAGCAGCTACAGCGGGGGGCCCCAAGAGACCCAGTACTTC